This is a list of T cell receptor beta chains from one sample in a study of blood T cell repertoires in COVID-19. Here immunoSEQ multiplex PCR was the method, and the copy in TCRdb shows in-frame clones only, minus some. The repertoire includes approximately 200,000 clones, more than 70% of them detected once, and about 3.9% sits in the top ten. Sequencing input: peripheral blood. The receptors stem from a woman aged 25 to 39 with acute or convalescent COVID-19. CDR3s leave out the opening cysteine and the closing phenylalanine or tryptophan. The D gene is left open where the match is weak.

v_call d_call cdr3_aa
TRBV11-1 - ASSLFGVTEAF
TRBV30 - AWSSRSGSPLH
TRBV5-4 - ASSLLYSYT
TRBV6-6 - ASSYSRGNSPLH
TRBV28 TRBD1 ASSSGGQYYGYT
TRBV4-1 TRBD1 ASSQEGQFYEQY
TRBV24-1 TRBD2 ATNGLAGEQF
TRBV5-4 TRBD2 ASSLAGGRQY
TRBV28 - ASISPSSGANVLT
TRBV5-1 TRBD1 ASSDGTDPRTDTQY
TRBV5-1 - ASSVGLPGTYEQY
TRBV28 TRBD1 AINGQGYTEAF
TRBV28 - ASKLGGGNEQF
TRBV7-9 TRBD2 ASSPGTTSEQY
TRBV12-3/TRBV12-4 TRBD1 ASSPGTEDGYT
TRBV6-5 TRBD1 ASSLDRAGYT
TRBV27 - ASGWSAGGFEQF
TRBV3-1/TRBV3-2 TRBD1 ASSNLQGWEAF
TRBV5-1 - ASSLTGNDNEQF
TRBV30 - AWSVGRDYNEQF
TRBV20-1 - SAATRPEQY
TRBV7-9 - ASSLGSTDTQY
TRBV11-3 - ASSYRDGNTIY